One and the same sample provided the 25 T cell receptor beta chains below, sequenced in a study of PD-1 blockade in mismatch repair-deficient tumors (dated by TCRdb to the late 2010s). The library was obtained by the immunoSEQ multiplex PCR assay. Here the immuneACCESS table is served through TCRdb, limited to in-frame sequences with V and J called. Missing clones are a known gap in these copies; in checked studies unresolved V genes cover under half, and the rest lacks a known reason. The sample data list 120,000 or so clones, and approximately 90% of these were observed just once. The top ten clonotypes cover approximately 13% of the sample. Here the sequenced sample was peripheral blood, taken 44 weeks after starting pembrolizumab. These receptors were obtained from an adult with mismatch repair-deficient cancer.

This clone has a handful of counts. The chain employs TRBV5-4 and TRBJ1-2; D perhaps matches TRBD1 (5 bases). Trimming left V 3 bases short and J 8 bases short, with 14 bases between. CDR3 size: 13 residues. Per germline, CDR1 SGHNT and CDR2 YYREEE (reference sequence). The CDR3 sequence is CASSSQGLRGYTF. In nucleotides, the CDR3 is TGTGCCAGCAGCTCCCAGGGATTGCGGGGCTACACCTTC.

The chain employs TRBV27 and TRBJ2-3; D remains unclear. The CDR3 length is 16 residues. The V end was cut by 2 bases, the J end by 2 bases, with 14 bases between. Germline-derived CDR1 and CDR2 are MNHEY and SMNVEV (reference sequence). The CDR3 DNA follows: TGTGCCAGCAGTTTAGCGGTCTTATCCTCCACAGATACGCAGTATTTT. This translates into CASSLAVLSSTDTQYF.

The V gene is TRBV5-5, the J gene TRBJ1-4; TRBD1 is a possible D gene (6 bases). Trimming cost V 3 bases and J 4 bases, with 13 bases left between them. This CDR3 contains 15 residues. In germline, CDR1 is SGHKS, CDR2 YYEKEE (reference sequence). The CDR3 DNA reads TGTGCCAGCAGCTGGGTGACAGGTGTTAATGAAAAACTGTTTTTT. Translation gives CASSWVTGVNEKLFF.

This chain joins TRBV13 and TRBJ1-4; TRBD1 matches at 10 bases. The germline gives CDR1 PRHDT, CDR2 FYEKMQ (reference sequence). Losses at the gene ends were 5 bases for V and 6 bases for J; bases not matched to a gene: 6. The CDR3 is 15 residues long. The CDR3 reads CASSPGTGAYEKLFF. CDR3 nucleotides: TGTGCCAGCAGCCCCGGGACAGGGGCGTATGAAAAACTGTTTTTT.

The rearrangement joins TRBV5-3 to TRBJ2-7, with D unclear. TRBV5-3 is given ORF status, its function remaining uncertain. This CDR3 contains 12 residues. V lost 1 base and J lost 4, with 6 bases in between. CDR3: CARSLLGYEQYF. In DNA, the CDR3 is TGTGCCAGAAGCTTGCTAGGTTACGAGCAGTACTTC.

The V gene is TRBV30, the J gene TRBJ2-7; perhaps TRBD2 as D (5 bases). Germline CDR1 is GTSNPN and CDR2 is SVGIG (reference sequence). The germline V and J ends were trimmed by 2 bases and 3 bases, with 8 bases remaining between them. This CDR3 contains 12 residues. The CDR3: CAWSLGSYEQYF. CDR3 sequence (DNA): TGTGCCTGGAGTCTGGGGAGCTACGAGCAGTACTTC.

The chain employs TRBV13 and TRBJ2-1, with 10 nucleotides matching TRBD2. Looked up from germline, CDR1 is PRHDT and CDR2 is FYEKMQ (reference sequence). The CDR3 totals 14 residues. V was clipped by 7 bases and J by 4 bases; unmatched bases: 4. The CDR3 loop reads CASIASGGYNEQFF. The CDR3 DNA reads TGTGCCAGCATTGCTAGCGGGGGATACAATGAGCAGTTCTTC.

V usage is TRBV27 and J usage is TRBJ1-1; 7 nucleotides align to TRBD1. The CDR3 consists of 14 residues. V trimming: 2 bases; J trimming: 5 bases; junction bases outside the gene matches: 5. Germline V lookup: CDR1 MNHEY, CDR2 SMNVEV (reference sequence). The CDR3 is CASSLAGGRTEAFF. The DNA of the CDR3 is TGTGCCAGCAGTTTAGCAGGGGGAAGGACTGAAGCTTTCTTT.

The chain has TRBV7-9 and TRBJ1-5; D is unresolved. Deletions cut 5 bases from V and 3 bases from J, with 11 bases between. CDR1 SEHNR and CDR2 FQNEAQ come from the germline V gene (reference sequence). The CDR3 spans 14 residues. The CDR3 reads CASSAPGANQPQHF. CDR3 bases: TGTGCCAGCAGCGCCCCGGGAGCCAATCAGCCCCAGCATTTT.

This clone was recorded once. The genes are TRBV7-2 and TRBJ1-2; TRBD1 agrees at 7 bases. The CDR3 is 15 residues long. V dropped 5 bases and J dropped 1; count of bases not matched to a gene: 7. CDR1 SGHTA and CDR2 FQGNSA come from the germline V gene. CDR3 protein: CASSAYRGNNYGYTF. In DNA form, the CDR3 reads TGTGCCAGCAGCGCTTACAGGGGAAATAACTATGGCTACACCTTC.

The chain couples TRBV10-3 to TRBJ1-4; 7 bases map to TRBD1. From germline, CDR1 is ENHRY and CDR2 SYGVKD. The CDR3 sequence is 13 residues long. J gave up 8 bases and V 0 bases, and 0 bases lay outside the gene matches. The CDR3 DNA follows: TGTGCCATCAGTGAGTCGACAGGGGAAAAACTGTTTTTT. This sequence encodes CAISESTGEKLFF.

This sequence joins TRBV30 and TRBJ2-3; the D gene is possibly TRBD1 (5 bases). V was shortened by 2 bases and J by 3 bases, with 12 bases between the two germline ends. Per germline, CDR1 GTSNPN and CDR2 SVGIG (reference sequence). The CDR3 has 14 amino acids. The CDR3 region is CAWSSPRGTDTQYF. CDR3 in DNA: TGTGCCTGGAGTTCTCCTAGGGGTACAGATACGCAGTATTTT. The whole variable domain, remainder taken from reference TRBV30 and TRBJ2-3, is SQTIHQWPATLVQPVGSPLSLECTVEGTSNPNLYWYRQAAGRGLQLLFYSVGIGQISSEVPQNLSASRPQDRQFILSSKKLLLSDSGFYLCAWSSPRGTDTQYFGPGTRLTVL.

V and J are TRBV23-1 and TRBJ2-7, with D possibly matching TRBD1 (6 bases). TRBV23-1 is sorted into the ORF group, with uncertain function. There are 16 residues in the CDR3. Deletions cut 3 bases from V and 7 bases from J, with 22 bases between. The CDR3 region has the DNA TGCGCCAGCAGTCACCATCCAATTCCGGGACACGGTGAGCAGTACTTC. It codes for CASSHHPIPGHGEQYF.

This chain joins TRBV28 and TRBJ2-7; 7 bases map to TRBD2. This CDR3 is 15 amino acids long. Trimming took 2 bases from V and 5 from J; bases not matched to a gene: 9. Germline CDR1 reads MDHEN; CDR2 reads SYDVKM. The CDR3 coding sequence is TGTGCCAGCAGTTTAGTTGGCGGGAGACCCGACGAGCAGTACTTC. Translating gives CASSLVGGRPDEQYF.

This clone was picked up one time. The chain carries TRBV5-4 and TRBJ1-1, with D possibly matching TRBD1 (5 bases). The germline V gene encodes CDR1 SGHNT and CDR2 YYREEE (reference sequence). This CDR3 is built from 14 residues. V gave up 4 bases and J gave up 7 bases, with 17 bases separating them. The chain's CDR3 is CASSQEHRRLEAFF. CDR3 bases: TGTGCCAGCAGCCAAGAGCACAGGAGACTTGAAGCTTTCTTT.

The V and J genes are TRBV29-1 and TRBJ1-4, with D possibly TRBD1 on 5 matching bases. Germline loops: CDR1 SQVTM, CDR2 ANQGSEA. V gave up 6 bases and J gave up 2 bases, with 10 bases separating them. The CDR3 length is 13 residues. The CDR3 nucleotides read TGCAGCGTAGGGGTTTCGACTAATGAAAAACTGTTTTTT. Translation gives CSVGVSTNEKLFF.

This chain joins TRBV5-5 and TRBJ2-7; 7 bases align to TRBD1. The J segment lost 3 bases and the V segment lost 2 bases, leaving 2 bases of the junction unmatched. Germline V gives CDR1 SGHKS, CDR2 YYEKEE (reference sequence). CDR3 size: 13 residues. The CDR3 sequence is CASSFPGGYEQYF. CDR3 DNA sequence: TGTGCCAGCAGCTTTCCAGGGGGCTACGAGCAGTACTTC.

The genes are TRBV11-2 and TRBJ2-7; D is uncertain. Trimming removed 0 bases at V and 0 bases at J, with 6 bases between. The CDR3 loop spans 14 amino acids. Germline V gene data show CDR1 as SGHAT and CDR2 as FQNNGV. The CDR3 spells CASSLESGSYEQYF. CDR3 coding DNA: TGTGCCAGCAGCTTAGAGTCTGGCTCCTACGAGCAGTACTTC.

The chain links TRBV7-9 to TRBJ2-7, with D possibly matching TRBD2 (6 bases). Germline CDR1 is SEHNR and CDR2 is FQNEAQ (reference sequence). With 5 bases removed from V and 4 bases from J, the gap between germline ends came to 12 bases. The CDR3 is made up of 13 amino acids. CDR3 sequence: CASSARLVYEQYF. CDR3 nucleotides: TGTGCCAGCAGCGCTCGACTAGTATACGAGCAGTACTTC. Filled out from reference TRBV7-9 and TRBJ2-7, the complete variable domain reads DTGVSQNPRHKITKRGQNVTFRCDPISEHNRLYWYRQTLGQGPEFLTYFQNEAQLEKSRLLSDRFSAERPKGSFSTLEIQRTEQGDSAMYLCASSARLVYEQYFGPGTRLTVT.

The V call is TRBV28, the J call TRBJ1-4; D call uncertain. The CDR3 is 15 amino acids. Germline V gene data show CDR1 as MDHEN and CDR2 as SYDVKM. Deletions cut 2 bases from V and 6 bases from J, with 13 bases between. This CDR3 is CASSLGWGSYEKLFF. In DNA form, the CDR3 reads TGTGCCAGCAGTTTAGGTTGGGGTTCCTATGAAAAACTGTTTTTT.

This chain connects TRBV7-9 to TRBJ2-3; D is uncertain. This CDR3 is built from 16 residues. CDR1 is SEHNR, CDR2 FQNEAQ, per germline (reference sequence). Trimming stripped 4 bases from V and 3 bases from J, with 17 bases between. This CDR3 reads CASSSPRSSTTDTQYF. For the CDR3, the DNA is TGTGCCAGCAGCTCCCCCCGGAGCTCGACTACAGATACGCAGTATTTT.

The chain has TRBV7-2 and TRBJ2-5; no firm D call. The CDR3 contains 14 residues. The V end was cut by 5 bases, the J end by 0 bases, with 10 bases between. Per germline, CDR1 SGHTA and CDR2 FQGNSA. Written as DNA, the CDR3 is TGTGCCAGCAGCCTACCCGGGTACCAAGAGACCCAGTACTTC. Translated, it gives CASSLPGYQETQYF.

The J gene is TRBJ1-5, the V gene TRBV4-3; D unclear. This CDR3 contains 15 residues. Germline V gene lookup returns CDR1 LGHNA and CDR2 YSLEER. Trimming took off 4 bases at V and 3 bases at J, with 13 bases between the two ends. The CDR3 nucleotides are TGCGCCAGCAGCCCGAACAGAGGCCCCAATCAGCCCCAGCATTTT. Translating gives CASSPNRGPNQPQHF.

This rearrangement joins TRBV6-1 to TRBJ2-3, with a weak D call TRBD2 (5 bases). V was clipped by 0 bases and J by 1 base, with 14 bases between them. In germline, CDR1 is MNHNS, CDR2 SASEGT. This CDR3 is built from 17 residues. CDR3 protein: CASSEAGKRWGTDTQYF. The CDR3 nucleotides are TGTGCCAGCAGTGAAGCGGGGAAGCGGTGGGGCACAGATACGCAGTATTTT.

V usage is TRBV14 and J usage is TRBJ2-3; TRBD1 is a possible D gene (6 bases). The CDR3 consists of 14 residues. Germline-derived CDR1 and CDR2 are SGHDN and FVKESK. V was clipped by 1 base and J by 7 bases, with 12 bases between them. CDR3: CASSQGQVINTQYF. The CDR3 nucleotides read TGTGCCAGCAGCCAAGGACAGGTCATAAATACGCAGTATTTT.